This TCR beta chain was recovered during a study of response to subunit inactivated influenza vaccine. MiXCR, applied by TCRdb to the RT-PCR reads, yields one record per CDR3 protein. The sample holds about 520,000 distinct CDR3 sequences, 25% seen once. CDR3 length equals 16 residues. Germline CDR1 SGHDN, CDR2 FVKESK. V gave up 4 bases and J gave up 0 bases; unmatched junction bases: 5. Overall study results and limits: New T cells are recruited in small numbers by each seasonal influenza vaccination, according to the authors' suggestion.

This clonotype was counted between two and nine times. What it binds is unknown. Sample: CD4+ T cells sorted from PBMCs, taken more than 4 days after vaccination. The rearrangement links TRBV14 to TRBJ1-3, with 8 nucleotides matching TRBD1. This clonotype originated in a man in his forties or fifties who received an inactivated influenza vaccine. The CDR3 here is CASSRITGGSGNTIYF. The CDR3 DNA reads as TGTGCCAGCAGCCGGATTACAGGGGGCTCTGGAAACACCATATATTTT.